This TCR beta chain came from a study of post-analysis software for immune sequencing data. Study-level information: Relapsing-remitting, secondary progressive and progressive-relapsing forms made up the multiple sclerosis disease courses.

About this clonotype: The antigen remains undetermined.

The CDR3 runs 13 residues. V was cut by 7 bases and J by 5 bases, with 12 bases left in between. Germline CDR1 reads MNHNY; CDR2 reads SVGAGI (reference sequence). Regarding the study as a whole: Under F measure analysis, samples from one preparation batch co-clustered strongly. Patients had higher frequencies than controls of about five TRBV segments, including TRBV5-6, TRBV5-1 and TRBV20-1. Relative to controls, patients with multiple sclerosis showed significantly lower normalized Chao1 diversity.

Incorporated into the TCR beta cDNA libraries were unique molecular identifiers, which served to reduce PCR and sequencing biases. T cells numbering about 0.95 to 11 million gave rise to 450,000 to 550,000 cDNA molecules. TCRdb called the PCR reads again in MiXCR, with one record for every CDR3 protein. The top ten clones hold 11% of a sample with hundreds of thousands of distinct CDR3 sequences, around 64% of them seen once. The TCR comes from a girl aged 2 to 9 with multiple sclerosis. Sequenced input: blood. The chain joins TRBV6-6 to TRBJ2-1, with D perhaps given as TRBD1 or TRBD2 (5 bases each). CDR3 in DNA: TGTGCCAGCACGCGAGGGGCCCACAATGAGCAGTTCTTC. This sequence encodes CASTRGAHNEQFF.